A single sample is the source of the 30 T cell receptor beta chains below, sequenced in a study of blood T cell repertoires in COVID-19. Only in-frame clones appear in the TCRdb table, and some are missing; sequencing was by immunoSEQ multiplex PCR. Here the sample spans about 190,000 clones, approximately 90% being singletons. Sequencing used peripheral blood. These receptors came from a woman aged 40 to 50 who had recovered from COVID-19.

In its sample, this clone was seen once. The chain carries TRBV7-8 and TRBJ2-7; D is uncertain. The CDR3 contains 14 residues. The V gene lost 1 base and the J gene lost 2 bases, with 9 bases spanning the gap. Germline loops: CDR1 SGHVS, CDR2 FQNEAQ. Written as DNA, the CDR3 is TGTGCCAGCAGCTTAGAGGCAGACACCTACGAGCAGTACTTC. This sequence encodes CASSLEADTYEQYF.

The V gene is TRBV28, the J gene TRBJ2-1, with 9 nucleotides matching TRBD2. V dropped 4 bases and J dropped 8; count of bases not matched to a gene: 3. Germline V gives CDR1 MDHEN, CDR2 SYDVKM. This CDR3 has 13 residues. The CDR3 loop reads CASSYASGDEQFF. In DNA, the CDR3 is TGTGCCAGCAGTTATGCTAGCGGGGATGAGCAGTTCTTC. Full variable domain (remainder filled in from reference TRBV28 and TRBJ2-1): DVKVTQSSRYLVKRTGEKVFLECVQDMDHENMFWYRQDPGLGLRLIYFSYDVKMKEKGDIPEGYSVSREKKERFSLILESASTNQTSMYLCASSYASGDEQFFGPGTRLTVL.

The CDR3 protein is CASGLDFAEAFF. The DNA of the CDR3 is TGTGCTAGTGGTTTGGATTTCGCTGAAGCTTTCTTT. The chain carries TRBV12-5 and TRBJ1-1; D uncertain. The ends were cut back, 1 base at V and 6 bases at J, with 6 bases in the middle. This CDR3 region has 12 residues. CDR1 and CDR2 from the germline V gene are LGHNT and FRNRAP.

The genes are TRBV19 and TRBJ1-2; D unresolved. This CDR3 region has 13 residues. Looked up from germline, CDR1 is LNHDA and CDR2 is SQIVND (reference sequence). Between the trimmed V and J ends, which lost 6 bases and 4 bases, there was a span of 12 bases. The CDR3 DNA is TGTGCCAGTAGCCTAACGGGGATCTATGGCTACACCTTC. Encoded protein: CASSLTGIYGYTF.

The CDR3 protein is CASSYSTSVNEQFF. CDR3 nucleotide sequence: TGTGCCAGCAGTTACTCCACTAGTGTCAATGAGCAGTTCTTC. The gene calls are TRBV6-5 and TRBJ2-1; a possible D gene is TRBD2 (5 bases). The CDR3 has 14 residues. Germline lookup yields CDR1 MNHEY and CDR2 SVGAGI. Deletions cut 0 bases from V and 6 bases from J, with 9 bases between.

The chain is built from TRBV9 and TRBJ2-7, with TRBD2 matching 13 bases. Germline V lookup: CDR1 SGDLS, CDR2 YYNGEE. V lost 0 bases, J lost 4 bases, and 1 base stayed unmatched. The CDR3 covers 15 residues. CDR3 bases: TGTGCCAGCAGCGTAGAGGGACTAGCGGGATACGAGCAGTACTTC. Its translation: CASSVEGLAGYEQYF. Together with reference TRBV9 and TRBJ2-7, the CDR3 gives the full variable domain: DSGVTQTPKHLITATGQRVTLRCSPRSGDLSVYWYQQSLDQGLQFLIQYYNGEERAKGNILERFSAQQFPDLHSELNLSSLELGDSALYFCASSVEGLAGYEQYFGPGTRLTVT.

This sequence joins TRBV6-1 and TRBJ1-2; 9 bases line up with TRBD1. After removal of 3 bases from V and 3 bases from J, the junction contained 2 bases not matched to a gene. Looked up from germline, CDR1 is MNHNS and CDR2 is SASEGT. The CDR3 runs to 14 residues. The CDR3 DNA reads as TGTGCCAGCAGTGAGACAGGGGGAGACTATGGCTACACCTTC. This gives the protein CASSETGGDYGYTF.

The chain uses TRBV27 and TRBJ1-1, with D perhaps TRBD1 (5 bases). The V gene's germline CDR1 is MNHEY and CDR2 SMNVEV (reference sequence). The CDR3 contains 13 residues. V gave up 7 bases and J gave up 4 bases, with 13 bases separating them. The CDR3 loop reads CASKASGGTEAFF. The DNA of the CDR3 is TGTGCCAGCAAAGCTTCGGGGGGCACTGAAGCTTTCTTT.

The chain joins TRBV5-1 to TRBJ1-2; 9 bases line up with TRBD1. Germline trimming cut 3 bases from V and 4 bases from J; bases unmatched to any gene: 4. Germline V gene sequence: CDR1 SGHRS, CDR2 YFSETQ. The CDR3 totals 14 residues. In DNA form, the CDR3 reads TGCGCCAGCAGCTCGGACAGGGGTGGCTATGGCTACACCTTC. Translating gives CASSSDRGGYGYTF.

This chain links TRBV7-2 with TRBJ2-2, with 7 bases fitting TRBD2. With V trimmed by 5 bases and J by 3 bases, 6 bases remained unmatched. The V gene's germline CDR1 is SGHTA and CDR2 FQGNSA. The CDR3 spans 15 residues. The CDR3 nucleotides read TGTGCCAGCAGCCCCCGGGGAGGGTACACCGGGGAGCTGTTTTTT. It codes for CASSPRGGYTGELFF.

The rearrangement joins TRBV5-8 to TRBJ1-5; 12 bases are a match to TRBD1. The trim removed 4 bases at V and 6 bases at J, leaving 5 bases unmatched. The CDR3 loop spans 15 amino acids. Germline values: CDR1 SGHTS, CDR2 YDEGEE. This CDR3 is CASSRGQGAGQPQHF. CDR3 nucleotide sequence: TGTGCCAGCAGCCGGGGACAGGGGGCCGGTCAGCCCCAGCATTTT.

The gene calls are TRBV27 and TRBJ2-2; 7 positions agree with TRBD1. CDR3 length equals 16 residues. Germline CDR1 reads MNHEY; CDR2 reads SMNVEV (reference sequence). V lost 2 bases, J lost 2 bases, and 5 bases stayed unmatched. CDR3 protein: CASSLRTGDNTGELFF. The CDR3 DNA sequence: TGTGCCAGCAGTTTAAGGACAGGAGATAACACCGGGGAGCTGTTTTTT.

The chain joins TRBV5-1 to TRBJ2-7, with D maybe TRBD2 (5 bases). V lost 0 bases and J 8 bases, leaving 21 bases between the germline ends. The CDR3 runs to 16 residues. CDR1 and CDR2 from the germline V gene are SGHRS and YFSETQ. The CDR3 reads CASSLVVGAAALKQYF. The CDR3 coding sequence is TGCGCCAGCAGCTTGGTAGTAGGAGCGGCAGCTCTCAAGCAGTACTTC.

This chain connects TRBV6-1 to TRBJ2-1; no reliable D call. The CDR3 loop spans 12 amino acids. CDR1 and CDR2 (germline): MNHNS, SASEGT. V was trimmed by 2 bases and J by 6 bases, leaving 5 bases between them. This chain's CDR3 is CASSEFSNEQFF. The CDR3 coding sequence is TGTGCCAGCAGTGAATTTAGCAATGAGCAGTTCTTC.

The chain recombines TRBV10-3 with TRBJ2-1, with TRBD2 matching 14 bases. The CDR3 length is 14 residues. Germline CDR1 reads ENHRY; CDR2 reads SYGVKD. Trimming took 9 bases from V and 7 from J; bases not matched to a gene: 5. The CDR3 is CAIGLAGGRNEQFF. Written as DNA, the CDR3 is TGTGCCATAGGACTAGCGGGAGGTCGGAATGAGCAGTTCTTC.

This clone was seen more than once but under ten times. The V and J genes are TRBV28 and TRBJ2-1; 9 bases align to TRBD2. The germline gives CDR1 MDHEN, CDR2 SYDVKM. This CDR3 is 15 amino acids long. Trimming cost V 5 bases and J 7 bases; bases outside gene matches: 9. As DNA, the CDR3 is TGTGCCAGCAGTGACCCGGGACTAGCAGTAAATGAGCAGTTCTTC. The encoded protein is CASSDPGLAVNEQFF.

V and J are TRBV6-5 and TRBJ2-7; 8 bases line up with TRBD1. The V and J ends lost 0 bases and 6 bases, in that order; junction bases with no gene match: 10. CDR1 and CDR2 (germline): MNHEY, SVGAGI. This CDR3 contains 16 residues. In DNA, the CDR3 is TGTGCCAGCAGTTACTCGACTGAACAGGGGGGAAGCGAGCAGTACTTC. Amino acids: CASSYSTEQGGSEQYF.

The V and J genes are TRBV30 and TRBJ1-1, with TRBD1 identical over 8 bases. V lost 5 bases, J lost 4 bases, and 6 bases stayed unmatched. Germline V gene lookup returns CDR1 GTSNPN and CDR2 SVGIG (reference sequence). This CDR3 comprises 13 residues. The CDR3 DNA follows: TGTGCCTGGGGACAGGGATGGGTCACTGAAGCTTTCTTT. Its protein is CAWGQGWVTEAFF.

This chain joins TRBV3-1 (or the pseudogene TRBV3-2) and TRBJ2-7; TRBD2 matches at 9 bases. CDR1 and CDR2 from the germline V gene are LGHDT and YNNKEL (reference sequence). The CDR3 loop spans 13 amino acids. V lost 4 bases to trimming and J lost 5 bases; unmatched junction nucleotides: 3. The CDR3 sequence is CASSLAGGHEQYF. Here the CDR3 DNA reads TGTGCCAGCAGCCTCGCGGGAGGGCACGAGCAGTACTTC.

The chain couples TRBV9 to TRBJ2-5, with 13 bases lining up with TRBD2. Trimming cost V 4 bases and J 5 bases; bases outside gene matches: 8. CDR1 is SGDLS, CDR2 YYNGEE, per germline. The CDR3 is 16 amino acids. The CDR3, as DNA: TGTGCCAGCAGCCCTGAGGGACTAGCGGGAACGGAGACCCAGTACTTC. Translating it yields CASSPEGLAGTETQYF.

The chain has TRBV6-6 and TRBJ2-7, with D tentatively TRBD1 (6 bases). Trimming pared 2 bases from V and 5 bases from J, leaving 13 bases between. Germline CDR1 MNHNY, CDR2 SVGAGI (reference sequence). This CDR3 is 14 amino acids long. CDR3 region: CASSYQDRIHEQYF. The CDR3 DNA reads as TGTGCCAGCAGTTACCAGGACAGAATCCACGAGCAGTACTTC.

The rearrangement links TRBV19 to TRBJ2-3; TRBD1 matches at 8 bases. J lost 5 bases, V lost 7 bases, and 8 bases had no gene match. This CDR3 has 14 residues. Germline CDR1 and CDR2: LNHDA and SQIVND (reference sequence). The CDR3 loop reads CASTFDRGKDTQYF. The DNA for the CDR3 is TGTGCCAGTACTTTCGACAGGGGCAAAGATACGCAGTATTTT.

The rearrangement links TRBV29-1 to TRBJ2-1; a weak D match, TRBD2 (6 bases). Trimming removed 7 bases from V and 8 bases from J, with 9 bases in between. Germline V lookup: CDR1 SQVTM, CDR2 ANQGSEA. The CDR3 has 10 amino acids. The CDR3 sequence is CSARDYEQFF. The DNA for the CDR3 is TGCAGCGCCCGGGACTATGAGCAGTTCTTC.

The rearrangement joins TRBV3-1 (or the pseudogene TRBV3-2) to TRBJ2-7, with a weak D call TRBD1 (6 bases). Germline loops: CDR1 LGHDT, CDR2 YNNKEL (reference sequence). This CDR3 region has 13 residues. Trimming took 4 bases from V and 4 from J, leaving 11 bases between them. CDR3 DNA: TGTGCCAGCAGCCCCTGGGACAAATACGAGCAGTACTTC. It encodes CASSPWDKYEQYF.

The V call is TRBV13, the J call TRBJ1-1; D not certain. Germline CDR1 reads PRHDT; CDR2 reads FYEKMQ (reference sequence). V lost 5 bases and J lost 7, with 8 bases in between. This CDR3 has 11 amino acids. CDR3 protein: CASSPRSEAFF. The DNA for the CDR3 is TGTGCCAGCAGCCCCCGGAGTGAAGCTTTCTTT.

This chain links TRBV25-1 with TRBJ2-7; D is perhaps TRBD2 (6 bases). The ends were cut back, 5 bases at V and 2 bases at J, with 16 bases in the middle. The CDR3 runs to 15 residues. Looked up from germline, CDR1 is MGHDK and CDR2 is SYGVNS. CDR3 region: CASSPRNSGAYEQYF. The CDR3 bases are TGTGCCAGCAGTCCCCGAAATTCGGGAGCCTACGAGCAGTACTTC.

The chain combines TRBV30 with TRBJ2-7; 14 positions match TRBD2. Germline V gene sequence: CDR1 GTSNPN, CDR2 SVGIG (reference sequence). The V and J ends lost 3 bases and 0 bases, in that order; junction bases with no gene match: 1. This CDR3 comprises 15 residues. The chain's CDR3 is CAWRGLAGVSYEQYF. CDR3 coding DNA: TGTGCCTGGAGGGGACTAGCGGGGGTCTCCTACGAGCAGTACTTC.

This clone was observed once. DNA for the CDR3: TGTGCCAGCAGCCTAGGGACTAGCGGGAGTTTGTCGACCGGGGAGCTGTTTTTT. This codes for CASSLGTSGSLSTGELFF. This chain uses TRBV5-6 with TRBJ2-2, with TRBD2 matching 14 bases. With V trimmed by 4 bases and J by 5 bases, 10 bases remained unmatched. There are 18 residues in the CDR3. Germline V lookup: CDR1 SGHDT, CDR2 YYEEEE.

The CDR3, as DNA: TGTGCCAGCAGTGAGGTCGAGAATACGCAGTATTTT. Its translation is CASSEVENTQYF. The rearrangement joins TRBV2 to TRBJ2-3; D gene uncertain. V lost 3 bases, J lost 7 bases, and 8 bases lay in between. Per the germline V gene, CDR1 is SNHLY and CDR2 is FYNNEI. The CDR3 sequence is 12 residues long.

The gene calls are TRBV5-1 and TRBJ2-3, with D perhaps matching TRBD2 (5 bases). This CDR3 is 16 amino acids long. Germline lookup yields CDR1 SGHRS and CDR2 YFSETQ. The ends were cut back, 0 bases at V and 0 bases at J, with 11 bases in the middle. CDR3 DNA: TGCGCCAGCAGCTTGGCTTTGAGGGAAAGCACAGATACGCAGTATTTT. Protein product: CASSLALRESTDTQYF. The full variable domain, rest sourced from reference TRBV5-1 and TRBJ2-3, is KAGVTQTPRYLIKTRGQQVTLSCSPISGHRSVSWYQQTPGQGLQFLFEYFSETQRNKGNFPGRFSGRQFSNSRSEMNVSTLELGDSALYLCASSLALRESTDTQYFGPGTRLTVL.